What follows is one T cell receptor beta chain and its context. Its target is not known. This entry belongs to a study of post-analysis software for immune sequencing data. Background on the study: As for disease course, relapsing-remitting, secondary progressive and progressive-relapsing multiple sclerosis were all included.

Study-level results: By F measure, samples from a shared preparation batch strongly co-clustered. Comparison with controls showed significantly lower normalized Chao1 diversity in multiple sclerosis patients. About 5 TRBV segments appeared more often in patients than in controls, and TRBV5-6, TRBV5-1 and TRBV20-1 were among these.

This CDR3 spans 11 amino acids. Germline lookup yields CDR1 MNHEY and CDR2 SVGAGI. V was trimmed by 7 bases and J by 8 bases, leaving 9 bases between them. Carried by the TCR beta cDNA libraries were unique molecular identifiers. Starting from about 0.98 to 11 million T cells, the study yielded 500,000 or so cDNA molecules. TCRdb reprocessed the PCR reads via MiXCR and lists one record per CDR3 protein. The profile covers hundreds of thousands of distinct CDR3 sequences, with 30% appearing a single time and more than 0.55% taken by the ten largest. Material: blood. The V call is TRBV6-5, the J call TRBJ2-1; D gene ambiguous. The clonotype originates from a girl aged 10-17 years with multiple sclerosis. This chain's CDR3 is CASMMVDEQFF. CDR3 nucleotides: TGTGCCAGCATGATGGTGGATGAGCAGTTCTTC.